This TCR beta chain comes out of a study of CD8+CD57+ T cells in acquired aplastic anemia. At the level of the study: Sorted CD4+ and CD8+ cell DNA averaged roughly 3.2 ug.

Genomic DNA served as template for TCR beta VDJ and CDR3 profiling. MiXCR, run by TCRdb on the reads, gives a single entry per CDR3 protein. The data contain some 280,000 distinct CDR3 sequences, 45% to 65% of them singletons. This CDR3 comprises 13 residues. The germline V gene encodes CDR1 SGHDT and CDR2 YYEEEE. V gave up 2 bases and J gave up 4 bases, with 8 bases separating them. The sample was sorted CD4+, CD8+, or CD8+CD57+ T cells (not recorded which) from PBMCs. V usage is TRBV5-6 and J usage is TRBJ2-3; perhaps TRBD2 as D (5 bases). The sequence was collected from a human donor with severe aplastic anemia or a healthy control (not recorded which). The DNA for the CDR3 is TGTGCCAGCAGCTTATTCGGGGCAGATACGCAGTATTTT. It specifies CASSLFGADTQYF.